Each of the 17 T cell receptor beta chains below was sequenced from the same sample in a study of cytomegalovirus exposure and HLA in healthy donors. The PCR contained 60 Vbeta and 13 Jbeta primers. Profiled with immunoSEQ multiplex PCR; TCRdb holds only in-frame clones, not every one. Counted here are 210,000 or so clones, roughly 85% occurring once; the ten biggest clones make up around 2%. Sequenced material: PBMCs. All receptors derive from a man between 18 and 29 years old in good health and CMV-seronegative.

Turning to this clone: One junction end does not reproduce the germline sequence, and a read error may be involved. The chain links TRBV20-1 to TRBJ2-7, with 12 positions matching TRBD2. The CDR3 has 11 amino acids. CDR1 and CDR2 (germline): DFQATT, SNEGSKA (reference sequence). CDR3: CSVLAGGILDF. Here the CDR3 DNA reads TGCAGTGTACTAGCGGGAGGCATTCTTGACTTC.

The J gene is TRBJ1-6, the V gene TRBV6-5; D not certain. The V and J ends lost 6 bases and 9 bases respectively, with 15 bases between them. Germline CDR1 is MNHEY and CDR2 is SVGAGI. This CDR3 region has 14 residues. CDR3 in amino acids: CASRVTGEGSPLHF. The CDR3 DNA is TGTGCCAGCAGGGTGACTGGGGAGGGTTCACCCCTCCACTTT.

The chain uses TRBV7-6 and TRBJ2-7, with a tentative D call TRBD2 (7 bases). The CDR3 is 15 amino acids. Trimming shortened V by 1 base and J by 2 bases, and 12 bases separated the two germline ends. Germline V gives CDR1 SGHVS, CDR2 FNYEAQ. CDR3 sequence (DNA): TGTGCCAGCAGCTTAGAGGCGGGGGCCGCCTACGAGCAGTACTTC. It encodes CASSLEAGAAYEQYF. The variable domain in full, with the rest retrieved from reference TRBV7-6 and TRBJ2-7, is GAGVSQSPRYKVTKRGQDVALRCDPISGHVSLYWYRQALGQGPEFLTYFNYEAQQDKSGLPNDRFSAERPEGSISTLTIQRTEQRDSAMYRCASSLEAGAAYEQYFGPGTRLTVT.

This clone was detected once. The CDR3 coding sequence is TGCAGCGTGACGACGGGGGGTAGCAATCAGCCCCAGCATTTT. Protein sequence: CSVTTGGSNQPQHF. The rearrangement uses TRBV29-1 and TRBJ1-5, with a possible D match to TRBD1 (5 bases). The CDR3 spans 14 residues. Germline CDR1 and CDR2: SQVTM and ANQGSEA. The V end was cut by 6 bases, the J end by 0 bases, with 12 bases between. The variable domain in full, with the rest retrieved from reference TRBV29-1 and TRBJ1-5, is SAVISQKPSRDICQRGTSLTIQCQVDSQVTMMFWYRQQPGQSLTLIATANQGSEATYESGFVIDKFPISRPNLTFSTLTVSNMSPEDSSIYLCSVTTGGSNQPQHFGDGTRLSIL.

This chain joins TRBV7-2 and TRBJ2-7, with 7 bases fitting TRBD1. This CDR3 spans 13 amino acids. The V gene end was trimmed by 5 bases and the J gene end by 4 bases; junction bases not matched to a gene: 5. The germline V gene encodes CDR1 SGHTA and CDR2 FQGNSA. This chain's CDR3 is CASSIGQEYEQYF. CDR3 DNA: TGTGCCAGCAGCATCGGACAGGAGTACGAGCAGTACTTC.

The chain uses TRBV5-1 and TRBJ2-5; 10 bases are shared with TRBD2. The germline CDR1 and CDR2 sequences are SGHRS and YFSETQ. This CDR3 comprises 14 residues. J lost 2 bases, V lost 2 bases, and 0 bases had no gene match. CDR3 sequence: CASSLAGGQETQYF. CDR3 DNA sequence: TGCGCCAGCAGCTTAGCGGGGGGGCAAGAGACCCAGTACTTC.

This clone has a handful of counts. The chain joins TRBV27 to TRBJ2-1; 10 nucleotides agree with TRBD2. The CDR3 is made up of 16 amino acids. Per germline, CDR1 MNHEY and CDR2 SMNVEV (reference sequence). J lost 2 bases, V lost 4 bases, and 5 bases had no gene match. CDR3 loop: CASSSLAGDAYNEQFF. CDR3 nucleotide sequence: TGTGCCAGCAGTTCGCTAGCGGGAGACGCCTACAATGAGCAGTTCTTC.

This chain connects TRBV6-5 to TRBJ2-7; 8 positions agree with TRBD1. Unmatched junction bases numbered 6, after V lost 5 bases and J lost 3 bases. The CDR3 extends over 14 amino acids. From germline, CDR1 is MNHEY and CDR2 SVGAGI. The DNA of the CDR3 is TGTGCCAGCAGTCCGGGACAGGCCTTCTACGAGCAGTACTTC. Translation: CASSPGQAFYEQYF.

This clone was detected only once. The chain has TRBV12-5 and TRBJ2-6; unclear D gene. CDR3 length: 14 residues. V was cut by 5 bases and J by 0 bases, with 5 bases left in between. Looked up from germline, CDR1 is LGHNT and CDR2 is FRNRAP. In DNA form, the CDR3 reads TGTGCTAGTGGTCTCCTCTCTGGGGCCAACGTCCTGACTTTC. It yields the protein CASGLLSGANVLTF. The whole variable domain, filled in from reference TRBV12-5 and TRBJ2-6, reads DARVTQTPRHKVTEMGQEVTMRCQPILGHNTVFWYRQTMMQGLELLAYFRNRAPLDDSGMPKDRFSAEMPDATLATLKIQPSEPRDSAVYFCASGLLSGANVLTFGAGSRLTVL.

The chain joins TRBV11-3 to TRBJ2-3, with 14 positions matching TRBD2. After removal of 4 bases from V and 6 bases from J, the junction contained 12 bases not matched to a gene. Per the germline V gene, CDR1 is SGHNT and CDR2 is YENEEA. The CDR3 consists of 18 residues. CDR3 DNA sequence: TGTGCCAGCAGCTCGCCGGGACTAGCGGGGGCGCCCGGGGATACGCAGTATTTT. Residues: CASSSPGLAGAPGDTQYF.

The chain carries TRBV6-6 and TRBJ2-1; a weak D match, TRBD2 (6 bases). Germline CDR1 is MNHNY and CDR2 is SVGAGI (reference sequence). The CDR3 has 16 residues. V was cut by 0 bases and J by 4 bases, with 13 bases left in between. This CDR3 reads CASSYSSSGVYNEQFF. The CDR3 DNA reads as TGTGCCAGCAGTTACTCGAGTAGCGGAGTATACAATGAGCAGTTCTTC.

The chain is built from TRBV7-3 and TRBJ1-6; TRBD1 is a possible D gene (6 bases). Germline values: CDR1 SGHTA, CDR2 FQGTGA. The CDR3 length is 14 residues. V lost 4 bases to trimming and J lost 7 bases, with 11 bases between them. This CDR3 is CASSSGQWNSPLHF. Here the CDR3 DNA reads TGTGCCAGCAGCTCCGGACAGTGGAATTCACCCCTCCACTTT.

This clone came up a few times. The chain combines TRBV4-1 with TRBJ1-3; a weak D match, TRBD1 (5 bases). The CDR3 spans 18 residues. Trimming stripped 1 base from V and 3 bases from J, with 19 bases between. Germline lookup yields CDR1 MGHRA and CDR2 YSYEKL. The CDR3 nucleotides are TGCGCCAGCAGCCAAGCTTCCCATACTACAGGAGATGGAAACACCATATATTTT. Protein: CASSQASHTTGDGNTIYF.

The chain couples TRBV11-1 to TRBJ2-2, with D possibly matching TRBD2 (5 bases). V lost 7 bases and J lost 5, with 20 bases in between. Germline V gene data show CDR1 as SGHAT and CDR2 as FQDESV (reference sequence). CDR3 length equals 16 residues. CDR3 region: CASNKYPGFSTGELFF. DNA for the CDR3: TGTGCCAGCAACAAATACCCGGGGTTTTCAACCGGGGAGCTGTTTTTT.

The chain couples TRBV7-9 to TRBJ2-7; 7 bases align to TRBD2. Germline CDR1 is SEHNR and CDR2 is FQNEAQ (reference sequence). V gave up 4 bases and J gave up 0 bases; unmatched junction bases: 6. The CDR3 has 15 amino acids. The DNA for the CDR3 is TGTGCCAGCAGCTCAAGAGGGACTAACTCCTACGAGCAGTACTTC. Residues: CASSSRGTNSYEQYF.

The rearrangement uses TRBV7-3 and TRBJ2-7; 7 bases match TRBD2. This CDR3 is built from 18 residues. The V segment lost 0 bases and the J segment 2 bases; nucleotides outside the gene matches: 13. Per germline, CDR1 SGHTA and CDR2 FQGTGA. CDR3 in DNA: TGTGCCAGCAGCTTAACACGAACTAGGAGCGGGGATACCTACGAGCAGTACTTC. It yields the protein CASSLTRTRSGDTYEQYF. The variable domain in full, completed from reference TRBV7-3 and TRBJ2-7, reads GAGVSQTPSNKVTEKGKYVELRCDPISGHTALYWYRQSLGQGPEFLIYFQGTGAADDSGLPNDRFFAVRPEGSVSTLKIQRTERGDSAVYLCASSLTRTRSGDTYEQYFGPGTRLTVT.

CDR3 nucleotides: TGTGCCAGTAGTATACCAGGGAATTGGAATGGTGAGCAGTTCTTC. The encoded protein is CASSIPGNWNGEQFF. V gene TRBV19 combines with J gene TRBJ2-1; tentative D call: TRBD1 (5 bases). Per the germline V gene, CDR1 is LNHDA and CDR2 is SQIVND (reference sequence). Trimming stripped 2 bases from V and 9 bases from J, with 17 bases between. The CDR3 length is 15 residues.